This T cell receptor beta chain was documented in a study of a mutant IDH1 vaccine in newly diagnosed glioma. On the study more broadly: Sex distribution of treated patients was around 62% male and about 40% female; mean age was about 41 years.

Time point here: week 35, safety follow-up. The content of each vaccine dose was 300 ug of mutant IDH1 20-mer peptide, and topical imiquimod accompanied it. Germline CDR1 and CDR2: GTSNPN and SVGIG (reference sequence). The CDR3 is 16 residues long. The V end was cut by 7 bases, the J end by 1 base, with 19 bases between. Profiled with immunoSEQ multiplex PCR; TCRdb holds only in-frame clones, not every one. The profile shows 40,000 to 55,000 clones, around 80% of them singletons. As concerns this clone: Its antigen is not identified.

The chain joins TRBV30 to TRBJ1-4; TRBD1 might be the D (6 bases). The specimen was PBMCs, collected from a glioma patient whose treatment included an IDH1 peptide vaccine. This TCR was recovered from a man between 40 and 49 years old with glioma. In DNA, the CDR3 is TGTGCCTTTGGGGGCGGGGTGCTCGTAACTAATGAAAAACTGTTTTTT. Translating gives CAFGGGVLVTNEKLFF.